This T cell receptor (beta chain) was sequenced in a study of CD8 T cells in ankylosing spondylitis. General observations from the study: For ankylosing spondylitis blood, a TCR beta motif of roughly 8 highly homologous variants appeared characteristic.

TCRdb reprocessed the 5' RACE reads via MiXCR and lists one record per CDR3 protein. The sample holds around 91,000 distinct CDR3 sequences; just under 9% are singletons and the top ten take about a third. The V gene end was trimmed by 4 bases and the J gene end by 0 bases; junction bases not matched to a gene: 5. Germline V gives CDR1 PRHDT, CDR2 FYEKMQ (reference sequence). The CDR3 extends over 16 amino acids. About this clonotype: Its antigen is undetermined.

This sequence was found in a male donor with ankylosing spondylitis. The specimen sequenced was blood, either unsorted or a sorted T cell fraction (not recorded which). The rearrangement uses TRBV13 and TRBJ2-1; 8 nucleotides agree with TRBD1. The CDR3 DNA follows: TGTGCCAGCAGCTACAGGACAGGGAGCTCCTACAATGAGCAGTTCTTC. Translating gives CASSYRTGSSYNEQFF.